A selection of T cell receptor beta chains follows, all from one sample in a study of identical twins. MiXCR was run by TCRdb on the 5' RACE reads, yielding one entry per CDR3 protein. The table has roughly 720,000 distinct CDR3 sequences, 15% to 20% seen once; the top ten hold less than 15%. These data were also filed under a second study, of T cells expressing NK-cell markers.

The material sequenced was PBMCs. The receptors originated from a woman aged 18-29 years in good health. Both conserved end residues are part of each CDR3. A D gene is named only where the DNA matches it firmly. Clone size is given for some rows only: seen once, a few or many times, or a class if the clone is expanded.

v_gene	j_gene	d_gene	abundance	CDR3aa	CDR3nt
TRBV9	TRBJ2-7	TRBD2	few	CASSVRLAGDEQYF	TGTGCCAGCAGCGTACGACTAGCGGGAGACGAGCAGTACTTC
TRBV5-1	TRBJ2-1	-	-	CASSLGQSTHSSYNEQFF	TGCGCCAGCAGCTTGGGACAGTCTACTCACAGCTCCTACAATGAGCAGTTCTTC
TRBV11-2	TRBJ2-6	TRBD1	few	CASSLVRQGISGANVLTF	TGTGCCAGCAGCTTAGTACGACAGGGGATCTCTGGGGCCAACGTCCTGACTTTC
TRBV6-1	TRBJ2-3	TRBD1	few	CASRWTGRLDTQYF	TGTGCCAGCAGGTGGACAGGGCGGTTGGATACGCAGTATTTT
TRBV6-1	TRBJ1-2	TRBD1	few	CASSPSPGTGGYTF	TGTGCCAGCAGTCCCTCTCCGGGGACAGGTGGCTACACCTTC
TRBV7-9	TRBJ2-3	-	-	CASSQSGRSTDTQYF	TGTGCCAGCAGCCAATCGGGACGCAGCACAGATACGCAGTATTTT
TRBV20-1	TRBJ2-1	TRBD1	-	CSARTGTGGGEQFF	TGCAGTGCAAGAACCGGGACAGGGGGTGGTGAGCAGTTCTTC
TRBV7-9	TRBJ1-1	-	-	CASSLEGRRNTEAFF	TGTGCCAGCAGCTTAGAGGGACGGAGGAACACTGAAGCTTTCTTT
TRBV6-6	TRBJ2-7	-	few	CASSYALRFEQYF	TGTGCCAGCAGTTACGCCCTTCGCTTTGAGCAGTACTTC
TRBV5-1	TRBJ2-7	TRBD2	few	CASSAGSGGEQYF	TGCGCCAGCAGCGCCGGTTCGGGGGGGGAGCAGTACTTC
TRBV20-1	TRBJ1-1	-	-	CSARERGRGRNTEAFF	TGCAGTGCCCGAGAGAGGGGCAGAGGACGGAACACTGAAGCTTTCTTT
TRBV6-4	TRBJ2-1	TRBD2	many	CASSDLAGAYNEQFF	TGTGCCAGCAGTGACCTAGCGGGAGCCTACAATGAGCAGTTCTTC
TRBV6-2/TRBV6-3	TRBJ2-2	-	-	CASTLQGNTGELFF	TGTGCCAGCACCCTCCAGGGTAACACCGGGGAGCTGTTTTTT
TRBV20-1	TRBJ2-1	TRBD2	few	CSARAPSGFSYNEQFF	TGCAGTGCTAGAGCCCCTAGCGGGTTTTCCTACAATGAGCAGTTCTTC
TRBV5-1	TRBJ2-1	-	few	CASSSNLERITHNEQFF	TGCGCCAGCAGCTCCAACCTAGAGAGGATTACCCACAATGAGCAGTTCTTC
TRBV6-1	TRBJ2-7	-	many	CASRSGPSYEQYF	TGTGCCAGCAGATCCGGGCCTTCCTACGAGCAGTACTTC
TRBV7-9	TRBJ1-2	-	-	CASSAANYGYTF	TGTGCCAGCAGTGCTGCTAACTATGGCTACACCTTC
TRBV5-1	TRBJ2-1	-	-	CASRGGSSGEQFF	TGCGCCAGCAGAGGGGGAAGTTCGGGTGAGCAGTTCTTC
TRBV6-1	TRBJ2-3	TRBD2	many	CASSRLAGSTDTQYF	TGTGCCAGCAGCCGACTAGCGGGGAGCACAGATACGCAGTATTTT
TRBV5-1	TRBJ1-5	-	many	CASSLMGNQPQHF	TGCGCCAGCAGCTTGATGGGCAATCAGCCCCAGCATTTT